Listed below are T cell receptor beta chains from one sample, sequenced in a study of Ad26.COV2.S vaccination and SARS-CoV-2 variants. Sequencing used immunoSEQ multiplex PCR; TCRdb keeps in-frame clones, though not all of them. The sample lists 300,000 to 350,000 clones, 70% to 90% occurring once. Sample: peripheral blood, taken in a trial of Ad26.COV2.S vaccine versus placebo. The source is a person aged 18-65 years who received the Ad26.COV2.S COVID-19 vaccine or a placebo. The conserved cysteine and the conserved F or W are not part of the CDR3 here. The size field is filled for only some rows; it gives once, few, many or a size class.

TRBV7-2	NA	TRBJ1-1	ASRLGSTEAF
TRBV3-1/TRBV3-2	NA	TRBJ2-7	ASSQGGLAGGARPYEQY
TRBV6-5	once	TRBJ1-1	ASSYMAGRLNTEAF
TRBV7-6	NA	TRBJ1-1	ASSLMTDMNTEAF
TRBV7-2	few	TRBJ1-2	ASSLVQGGNYGYT
TRBV11-2	NA	TRBJ2-5	ASSQRTGGQETQY
TRBV2	NA	TRBJ2-3	ASRSGSRPY
TRBV29-1	NA	TRBJ1-5	SVGSSAGTDSNQPQH
TRBV5-6	NA	TRBJ1-2	ASNRGDRGSAYYGYT
TRBV28	few	TRBJ2-7	ASSLGGAGLGYEQY
TRBV19	NA	TRBJ1-2	ASSQQGDYGYT
TRBV4-1	NA	TRBJ1-3	ASSQGSRETGNTIY
TRBV7-2	NA	TRBJ1-6	ASSRLKEWGFNSPLH
TRBV6-5	NA	TRBJ1-6	ASSYGSGSLSPLH
TRBV4-3	NA	TRBJ2-2	ASSLETGNTGELF
TRBV7-5	NA	TRBJ2-3	ARSSPTKLAASTDTQY
TRBV27	NA	TRBJ2-5	ASSHRDAEETQY
TRBV6-2/TRBV6-3	NA	TRBJ1-1	ASSPGTTRGNTEAF
TRBV24-1	NA	TRBJ2-1	ATSDSGQGNDEQF
TRBV3-1/TRBV3-2	NA	TRBJ2-7	ASSQSTYEQY
TRBV3-1/TRBV3-2	NA	TRBJ2-7	ASSQEGRGEPYEQY
TRBV5-1	NA	TRBJ1-2	ASSPGAGRGYGYT
TRBV7-6	NA	TRBJ2-7	ASSPASDRSYEQY
TRBV4-1	NA	TRBJ2-1	ASSQDTTPSYNEQF
TRBV7-3	NA	TRBJ2-1	ASSFGGSSYNEQF
TRBV19	NA	TRBJ1-1	ASSIDRYLNTEAF
TRBV5-5	NA	TRBJ2-2	ASSKRTGELF
TRBV9	NA	TRBJ2-7	ASSPTTYSYEQY